This entry lists 5 T cell receptor beta chains sequenced from one sample in a study of blood T cells in healthy people across ages. The second PCR ran about 6 to 12 cycles with a sample-barcoded 5' primer and J-beta primers. TCRdb reprocessed the 5' RACE reads with MiXCR, giving one entry per CDR3 protein. The sample lists 540,000 or so distinct CDR3 sequences; 25% to 30% were seen once. Sequencing was done on a sample of blood. The origin of the receptors is an older woman in good health.

CDR3 amino acids: CASGGGEYEQYF. The CDR3 coding sequence is TGTGCCAGCGGCGGCGGGGAATACGAGCAGTACTTC. V gene TRBV7-9 combines with J gene TRBJ2-7; tentative D call: TRBD2 (6 bases). Trimming pared 8 bases from V and 4 bases from J, leaving 12 bases between. CDR3 length: 12 residues. Germline CDR1 reads SEHNR; CDR2 reads FQNEAQ (reference sequence).

The gene calls are TRBV20-1 and TRBJ2-3; 9 positions match TRBD2. The germline CDR1 and CDR2 sequences are DFQATT and SNEGSKA (reference sequence). The V gene end was trimmed by 6 bases and the J gene end by 4 bases; junction bases not matched to a gene: 2. The CDR3 has 12 residues. CDR3 sequence reads: CSAVAGADTQYF. The CDR3 nucleotides are TGCAGTGCAGTAGCGGGGGCAGATACGCAGTATTTT.

This clonotype has only a few counts. This chain joins TRBV6-1 and TRBJ2-1; D not certain. CDR1 is MNHNS and CDR2 is SASEGT in the germline V gene. Trimming removed 5 bases from V and 5 bases from J, with 7 bases in between. The CDR3 loop spans 12 amino acids. The DNA of the CDR3 is TGTGCCAGCAGTCCGAGGAACAATGAGCAGTTCTTC. The encoded protein is CASSPRNNEQFF.

DNA of the CDR3: TGTGCCAGCAGAACTAGCGGAGGGAAAGAGACCCAGTACTTC. Protein product: CASRTSGGKETQYF. The chain recombines TRBV6-2 or TRBV6-3 with TRBJ2-5, with 8 bases fitting TRBD2. CDR1 is MNHEY and CDR2 is SVGEGT in the germline V gene. The CDR3 covers 14 residues. J was trimmed by 3 bases and V by 6 bases; bases with no gene match: 6.

The V call is TRBV10-3, the J call TRBJ2-3; unclear D gene. With 2 bases removed from V and 4 bases from J, the gap between germline ends came to 16 bases. This CDR3 has 16 amino acids. The germline gives CDR1 ENHRY, CDR2 SYGVKD. The CDR3 here is CAISEPTASVPDTQYF. The CDR3 DNA is TGTGCCATCAGTGAGCCAACAGCTAGTGTCCCAGATACGCAGTATTTT.